These T cell receptor beta chains were read from a single sample in a study of T cell changes during pregnancy in multiple sclerosis. Assay used: immunoSEQ multiplex PCR; TCRdb lists only in-frame clones, some missing. The sample includes 35,000 or so clones, about 90% of them seen just once. The sequencing here drew on CD4+ T cells from peripheral blood mononuclear cells, taken before pregnancy. The receptors come from a female donor with multiple sclerosis, enrolled in a pregnancy study. Both conserved end residues are part of each CDR3. Each record gives: clone size, D gene, V gene, J gene, CDR3 DNA, CDR3 protein. D genes are given only for firm matches. For some rows the clone size is stated as once, few or many, or as a class when expanded; others skip it.

clone_size: .
d_call: .
v_call: TRBV10-3
j_call: TRBJ1-2
cdr3_nt: TGTGCCATCAGACCTGACACTAACTATGGCTACACCTTC
cdr3_aa: CAIRPDTNYGYTF

clone_size: .
d_call: TRBD1
v_call: TRBV2
j_call: TRBJ1-5
cdr3_nt: TGTGCCAGCAGTGGAATGGGCGGGACAGGCAATCAGCCCCAGCATTTT
cdr3_aa: CASSGMGGTGNQPQHF

clone_size: .
d_call: TRBD2
v_call: TRBV7-2
j_call: TRBJ2-7
cdr3_nt: TGTGCCAGCAGCTTAACTAGCGGCCTATCCTACGAGCAGTACTTC
cdr3_aa: CASSLTSGLSYEQYF

clone_size: .
d_call: TRBD1
v_call: TRBV10-3
j_call: TRBJ2-7
cdr3_nt: TGTGCCATCGGGACAGCAACCTCCTACGAGCAGTACTTC
cdr3_aa: CAIGTATSYEQYF

clone_size: .
d_call: .
v_call: TRBV7-9
j_call: TRBJ2-5
cdr3_nt: TGTGCCAGCAGCCCGGGACACATCCAAGAGACCCAGTACTTC
cdr3_aa: CASSPGHIQETQYF

clone_size: .
d_call: .
v_call: TRBV9
j_call: TRBJ1-2
cdr3_nt: TGTGCCAGCAGCGTAGTTTATCCCGAGAAAGGCTACACCTTC
cdr3_aa: CASSVVYPEKGYTF

clone_size: .
d_call: .
v_call: TRBV18
j_call: TRBJ2-7
cdr3_nt: TGTGCCAGCTCACCACCGTCTGCGGGATTGACCTACGAGCAGTACTTC
cdr3_aa: CASSPPSAGLTYEQYF

clone_size: few
d_call: TRBD1
v_call: TRBV10-1
j_call: TRBJ1-3
cdr3_nt: TGCGCCAGCAGCTCCGGGACAGACTCTGGAAACACCATATATTTT
cdr3_aa: CASSSGTDSGNTIYF

clone_size: once
d_call: TRBD1
v_call: TRBV29-1
j_call: TRBJ2-6
cdr3_nt: TGCAGCGTTGACGGGGACGGGACAGGGGTCTCTGGGGCCAACGTCCTGACTTTC
cdr3_aa: CSVDGDGTGVSGANVLTF

clone_size: .
d_call: TRBD1
v_call: TRBV4-2
j_call: TRBJ1-5
cdr3_nt: TGTGCCAGCAGCCAAGAATCTATTAGACAGGGGCTCCTGTGGCCCCAGCATTTT
cdr3_aa: CASSQESIRQGLLWPQHF

clone_size: .
d_call: .
v_call: TRBV11-2
j_call: TRBJ2-7
cdr3_nt: TGTGCCAGCAGCTTAGATCTCTCCTACGAGCAGTACTTC
cdr3_aa: CASSLDLSYEQYF

clone_size: .
d_call: TRBD1
v_call: TRBV5-1
j_call: TRBJ2-5
cdr3_nt: TGCGCCAGCAGCAAAAGGCAAGGACAGGGGTTGGAGACCCAGTACTTC
cdr3_aa: CASSKRQGQGLETQYF

clone_size: medium-sized
d_call: TRBD1
v_call: TRBV27
j_call: TRBJ2-7
cdr3_nt: TGTGCCAGCAGTAGACAGACAGGGTCCTACGAGCAGTACTTC
cdr3_aa: CASSRQTGSYEQYF

clone_size: few
d_call: .
v_call: TRBV28
j_call: TRBJ2-7
cdr3_nt: TGTGCCAGCAGTTCAGGGGGGCAGGGAGACTACGAGCAGTACTTC
cdr3_aa: CASSSGGQGDYEQYF

clone_size: .
d_call: .
v_call: TRBV4-3
j_call: TRBJ1-5
cdr3_nt: TGCGCCAGCAGCCAAGAGACGCGGGATCAGCCCCAGCATTTT
cdr3_aa: CASSQETRDQPQHF

clone_size: .
d_call: TRBD1
v_call: TRBV5-6
j_call: TRBJ2-3
cdr3_nt: TGTGCCAGCAGCAGCGGACAGGCGGGCCCAGATACGCAGTATTTT
cdr3_aa: CASSSGQAGPDTQYF

clone_size: .
d_call: TRBD2
v_call: TRBV6-4
j_call: TRBJ2-1
cdr3_nt: TGTGCCAGCAGTGCGCGGGGGGCCCCCGGGAATGAGCAGTTCTTC
cdr3_aa: CASSARGAPGNEQFF

clone_size: .
d_call: .
v_call: TRBV28
j_call: TRBJ2-7
cdr3_nt: TGTGCCAGCAGTTTCGGCGAGCAGTACTTC
cdr3_aa: CASSFGEQYF

clone_size: once
d_call: .
v_call: TRBV7-6
j_call: TRBJ1-3
cdr3_nt: TGTGCCAGCAGCCCGGAACAGGGCTACACCATATATTTT
cdr3_aa: CASSPEQGYTIYF

clone_size: .
d_call: TRBD1
v_call: TRBV28
j_call: TRBJ2-5
cdr3_nt: TGTGCCAGCAGCTCCGGGACAGGTTTAGGGGGGACCCAGTACTTC
cdr3_aa: CASSSGTGLGGTQYF

clone_size: .
d_call: .
v_call: TRBV29-1
j_call: TRBJ1-3
cdr3_nt: TGCAGCGTGCTAAGTGGAAACACCATATATTTT
cdr3_aa: CSVLSGNTIYF

clone_size: .
d_call: TRBD2
v_call: TRBV7-9
j_call: TRBJ2-5
cdr3_nt: TGTGCCAGCAGCTTAGGGCTAGCGGAACAAGAGACCCAGTACTTC
cdr3_aa: CASSLGLAEQETQYF

clone_size: .
d_call: .
v_call: TRBV5-5
j_call: TRBJ1-4
cdr3_nt: TGTGCCAGCAGCTTTTCCAGGGGAACTGCAACTAATGAAAAACTGTTTTTT
cdr3_aa: CASSFSRGTATNEKLFF

clone_size: .
d_call: .
v_call: TRBV6-5
j_call: TRBJ2-5
cdr3_nt: TGTGCCAGCAGAAGGAAGCAGGGAGAGACCCAGTACTTC
cdr3_aa: CASRRKQGETQYF

clone_size: .
d_call: TRBD1
v_call: TRBV19
j_call: TRBJ2-7
cdr3_nt: TGTGCCAGTAGTATAGGACAGGGGGTGACCTACGAGCAGTACTTC
cdr3_aa: CASSIGQGVTYEQYF

clone_size: .
d_call: TRBD2
v_call: TRBV5-1
j_call: TRBJ2-7
cdr3_nt: TGCGCCAGCAGCTCGCGGACTAGCTCCTACGAGCAGTACTTC
cdr3_aa: CASSSRTSSYEQYF

clone_size: .
d_call: TRBD2
v_call: TRBV4-1
j_call: TRBJ2-4
cdr3_nt: TGCGCCAGCAGCCAACTAGCGGGGTTAGCCAAAAACATTCAGTACTTC
cdr3_aa: CASSQLAGLAKNIQYF

clone_size: .
d_call: TRBD2
v_call: TRBV7-2
j_call: TRBJ2-1
cdr3_nt: TGTGCCAGCAGCTTAGCGATTACTAGCGGGAGCGGTGAGCAGTTCTTC
cdr3_aa: CASSLAITSGSGEQFF

clone_size: .
d_call: .
v_call: TRBV28
j_call: TRBJ2-4
cdr3_nt: TGTGCCAGCAGCCACTCCCCCAAAAACATTCAGTACTTC
cdr3_aa: CASSHSPKNIQYF

clone_size: .
d_call: TRBD2
v_call: TRBV4-2
j_call: TRBJ2-3
cdr3_nt: TGTGCCAGCAGCCAAGACCTAGCGGGAATAACAGATACGCAGTATTTT
cdr3_aa: CASSQDLAGITDTQYF

clone_size: .
d_call: TRBD2
v_call: TRBV10-3
j_call: TRBJ2-1
cdr3_nt: TGTGCCATCAGTAACCCTCAACCAGGTCTAGCGGAGCGAATCCCGAGCTCCTACAATGAGCAGTTCTTC
cdr3_aa: CAISNPQPGLAERIPSSYNEQFF

clone_size: few
d_call: TRBD1
v_call: TRBV30
j_call: TRBJ1-2
cdr3_nt: TGTGCCTGGAGGGGGACAGGATTTAACTATGGCTACACCTTC
cdr3_aa: CAWRGTGFNYGYTF

clone_size: .
d_call: TRBD1
v_call: TRBV19
j_call: TRBJ1-5
cdr3_nt: TGTGCCAGCCGAAGGTCGGGACAGGGGTCGGGGCAGCCCCAGCATTTT
cdr3_aa: CASRRSGQGSGQPQHF

clone_size: .
d_call: .
v_call: TRBV5-6
j_call: TRBJ1-3
cdr3_nt: TGTGCCAGCAGCTTGGGGGGCGAGAACACCATATATTTT
cdr3_aa: CASSLGGENTIYF

clone_size: .
d_call: TRBD2
v_call: TRBV14
j_call: TRBJ2-6
cdr3_nt: TGTGCCAGCAGCCCCACGGGAGGGCGCGTAAAACCCTCTGGGGCCAACGTCCTGACTTTC
cdr3_aa: CASSPTGGRVKPSGANVLTF

clone_size: .
d_call: TRBD1
v_call: TRBV7-9
j_call: TRBJ1-4
cdr3_nt: TGTGCCAGCAGCTTTGACGACAGGGGGCGCAGGAAAAAACTGTTTTTT
cdr3_aa: CASSFDDRGRRKKLFF

clone_size: .
d_call: .
v_call: TRBV5-6
j_call: TRBJ2-1
cdr3_nt: TGTGCCAGCACCCGAAACTCGGTCCATGAGCAGTTCTTC
cdr3_aa: CASTRNSVHEQFF

clone_size: .
d_call: .
v_call: TRBV28
j_call: TRBJ2-5
cdr3_nt: TGTGCCAGCAGTTCTACAGGCGTCCAAGAGACCCAGTACTTC
cdr3_aa: CASSSTGVQETQYF

clone_size: few
d_call: .
v_call: TRBV27
j_call: TRBJ1-1
cdr3_nt: TGTGCCAGCAGCCGAACCGCCGGTGAAGCTTTCTTT
cdr3_aa: CASSRTAGEAFF

clone_size: once
d_call: TRBD1
v_call: TRBV6-5
j_call: TRBJ2-3
cdr3_nt: TGTGCCAGCAGTTACGACCAGGGGGTCACAGATACGCAGTATTTT
cdr3_aa: CASSYDQGVTDTQYF

clone_size: .
d_call: TRBD1
v_call: TRBV28
j_call: TRBJ1-3
cdr3_nt: TGTGCCAGCAGTTTGACAGGGGTTTCCTCTGGAAACACCATATATTTT
cdr3_aa: CASSLTGVSSGNTIYF

clone_size: .
d_call: TRBD2
v_call: TRBV10-3
j_call: TRBJ2-1
cdr3_nt: TGTGCCATCACCCCACGGACTAGCGGGAGTAGCTCCTACAATGAGCAGTTCTTC
cdr3_aa: CAITPRTSGSSSYNEQFF

clone_size: few
d_call: .
v_call: TRBV5-6
j_call: TRBJ1-1
cdr3_nt: TGTGCCAGCAGCATGGGGGGGGGTACTGAAGCTTTCTTT
cdr3_aa: CASSMGGGTEAFF

clone_size: few
d_call: .
v_call: TRBV30
j_call: TRBJ1-1
cdr3_nt: TGTGCCTGGAGTGTCGTTGCCGAGGGTGAAGCTTTCTTT
cdr3_aa: CAWSVVAEGEAFF

clone_size: once
d_call: TRBD2
v_call: TRBV2
j_call: TRBJ2-2
cdr3_nt: TGTGCCAGCAGTGGCGGGACTAGCGGGAGGGCCGTGGGCACCGGGGAGCTGTTTTTT
cdr3_aa: CASSGGTSGRAVGTGELFF

clone_size: .
d_call: .
v_call: TRBV10-3
j_call: TRBJ2-7
cdr3_nt: TGTGCCATCAGTGACCGGGTCGACTACGAGCAGTACTTC
cdr3_aa: CAISDRVDYEQYF

clone_size: many
d_call: .
v_call: TRBV2
j_call: TRBJ1-1
cdr3_nt: TGTGCCAGCAGTGTGATACTCCTGAACACTGAAGCTTTCTTT
cdr3_aa: CASSVILLNTEAFF

clone_size: .
d_call: .
v_call: TRBV30
j_call: TRBJ1-2
cdr3_nt: TGTGCCTGGAGCTCCCCCGGGTTCAGAGGCTACACCTTC
cdr3_aa: CAWSSPGFRGYTF

clone_size: .
d_call: TRBD2
v_call: TRBV6-6
j_call: TRBJ2-7
cdr3_nt: TGTGCCAGCAGCCACCCCGTGGGACTAGACCTCTACGAGCAGTACTTC
cdr3_aa: CASSHPVGLDLYEQYF

clone_size: .
d_call: .
v_call: TRBV2
j_call: TRBJ1-5
cdr3_nt: TGTGCCAGCAGTGATGAAGGGGATTTCAATCAGCCCCAGCATTTT
cdr3_aa: CASSDEGDFNQPQHF

clone_size: .
d_call: .
v_call: TRBV18
j_call: TRBJ2-3
cdr3_nt: TGTGCCAGCTCACCGGGGCGGGACACAGATACGCAGTATTTT
cdr3_aa: CASSPGRDTDTQYF

clone_size: .
d_call: TRBD1
v_call: TRBV27
j_call: TRBJ2-3
cdr3_nt: TGTGCCAGCAGTTTGTTGGGACAGGGCCCCACAGATACGCAGTATTTT
cdr3_aa: CASSLLGQGPTDTQYF